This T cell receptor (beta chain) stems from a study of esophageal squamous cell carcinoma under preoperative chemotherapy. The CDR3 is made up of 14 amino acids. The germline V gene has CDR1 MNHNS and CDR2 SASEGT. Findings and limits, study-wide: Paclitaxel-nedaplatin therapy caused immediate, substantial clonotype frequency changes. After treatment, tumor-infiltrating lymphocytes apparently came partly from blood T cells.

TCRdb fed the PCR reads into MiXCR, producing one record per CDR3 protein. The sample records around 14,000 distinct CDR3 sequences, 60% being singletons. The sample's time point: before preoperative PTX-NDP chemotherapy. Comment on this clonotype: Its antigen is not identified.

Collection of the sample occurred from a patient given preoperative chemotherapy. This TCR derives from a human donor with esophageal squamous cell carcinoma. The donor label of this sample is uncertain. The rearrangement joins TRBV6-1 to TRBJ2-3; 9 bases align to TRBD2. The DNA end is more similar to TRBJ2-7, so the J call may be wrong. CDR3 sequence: CAGSGGLAHDTQYF. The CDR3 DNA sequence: TGTGCGGGCAGTGGGGGACTAGCCCACGATACGCAGTACTTC.